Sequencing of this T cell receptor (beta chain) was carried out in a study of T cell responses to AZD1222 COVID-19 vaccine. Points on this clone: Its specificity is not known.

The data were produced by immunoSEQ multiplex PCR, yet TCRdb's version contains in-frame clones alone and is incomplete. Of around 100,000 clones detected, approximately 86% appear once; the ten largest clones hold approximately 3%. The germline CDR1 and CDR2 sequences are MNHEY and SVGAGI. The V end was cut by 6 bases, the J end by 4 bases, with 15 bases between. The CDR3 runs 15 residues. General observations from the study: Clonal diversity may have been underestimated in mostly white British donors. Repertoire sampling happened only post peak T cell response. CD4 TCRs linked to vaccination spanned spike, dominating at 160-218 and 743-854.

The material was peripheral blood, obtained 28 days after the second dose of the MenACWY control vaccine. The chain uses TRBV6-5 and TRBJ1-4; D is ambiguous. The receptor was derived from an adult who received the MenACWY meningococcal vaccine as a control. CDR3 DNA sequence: TGTGCCAGCAGAGCTACAAACGAAGATAATGAAAAACTGTTTTTT. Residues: CASRATNEDNEKLFF.